The rows below give T cell receptor beta chains drawn from one sample of a study of blood T cell repertoires in COVID-19. Libraries were prepared by immunoSEQ multiplex PCR; TCRdb keeps only in-frame clonotypes and omits some of them. The top ten hold 4.5% to 5.5% of the sample, which has about 190,000 clones, about 84% seen once. What was sequenced was peripheral blood. These receptors all come from a woman younger than 45 with acute or convalescent COVID-19. The CDR3 runs from the conserved cysteine through the conserved F or W. A D gene is named only where the DNA matches it firmly. Rows may omit the clone size; those that give it use once, few, many or a size class.

clone size	J gene	V gene	D gene	CDR3 DNA	CDR3 protein
.	TRBJ1-2	TRBV13	.	TGTGCCAGCAGCTTAGGGGGAGGGGGAAGGTATGGCTACACCTTC	CASSLGGGGRYGYTF
.	TRBJ1-6	TRBV4-3	TRBD1	TGCGCCAGCAGCTCTTTAGGGGGACAGGGAGGTTCACCCCTCCACTTT	CASSSLGGQGGSPLHF
.	TRBJ1-1	TRBV28	.	TGTGCCAGCAGTCAAATACAGGGAACGTTCCACACTGAAGCTTTCTTT	CASSQIQGTFHTEAFF
.	TRBJ1-5	TRBV19	.	TGTGCCAGTACCCCCCTCGGACAGACCGATCAGCCCCAGCATTTT	CASTPLGQTDQPQHF
.	TRBJ2-7	TRBV27	TRBD1	TGTGCCAGCAGCTTAATACAGGGGGAACTCTACGAGCAGTACTTC	CASSLIQGELYEQYF
.	TRBJ2-7	TRBV2	TRBD2	TGTGCCAGCAGTAGCGGGAGCTCCTACGAGCAGTACTTC	CASSSGSSYEQYF
.	TRBJ2-3	TRBV2	TRBD2	TGTGCCAGCGGCGGGACTAGCGGCACAGATACGCAGTATTTT	CASGGTSGTDTQYF
.	TRBJ2-3	TRBV9	.	TGTGCCAGCAGCGCTAGCGTTGGCACAGATACGCAGTATTTT	CASSASVGTDTQYF
.	TRBJ1-1	TRBV5-5	.	TGTGCCAGCAGAGTAATTACAGGGCAGCGGTCGGAAGCTTTCTTT	CASRVITGQRSEAFF
.	TRBJ2-6	TRBV7-2	.	TGTGCCAGCAGCTTAGCGTCGACTGCCGGGGCCAACGTCCTGACTTTC	CASSLASTAGANVLTF
.	TRBJ2-7	TRBV6-6	TRBD1	TGTGCCAGCAGTGGACAGGCCTCCTACGAGCAGTACTTC	CASSGQASYEQYF
.	TRBJ1-2	TRBV9	.	TGTGCCAGCGGAGGGGACCCATATGGCTACACCTTC	CASGGDPYGYTF
many	TRBJ2-7	TRBV18	.	TGTGCCAGCTCACCTCAAACCTGGACAGCCCCAGGGGAGCAGTACTTC	CASSPQTWTAPGEQYF
.	TRBJ1-1	TRBV5-8	TRBD1	TGTGCCAGCAGCCTAGGGACAGGGCGCACTGAAGCTTTCTTT	CASSLGTGRTEAFF
.	TRBJ2-1	TRBV24-1	TRBD2	TGTGCCACCAGTGATCAAAATAGCGGGGGGGCTTACAATGAGCAGTTCTTC	CATSDQNSGGAYNEQFF
once	TRBJ1-2	TRBV6-2/TRBV6-3	.	TGTGCCAGCAGTTACGGAGCCAGGGGCTATGGCTACACCTTC	CASSYGARGYGYTF
.	TRBJ2-7	TRBV7-9	TRBD1	TGTGCCAGCAGCCCCGACAGGGGCTACGAGCAGTACTTC	CASSPDRGYEQYF
few	TRBJ2-5	TRBV30	.	TGTGCCTGGCGACAGTACCAAGAGACCCAGTACTTC	CAWRQYQETQYF
.	TRBJ2-7	TRBV5-6	.	TGTGCCAGCAGCTTCGGGACTCCTGACCACGAGCAGTACTTC	CASSFGTPDHEQYF
.	TRBJ1-6	TRBV15	TRBD1	TGTGCCACCATCGACAGGGAACATAATTCACCCCTCCACTTT	CATIDREHNSPLHF
.	TRBJ1-4	TRBV6-5	.	TGTGCCAGCAGTACCTCCGGGACAACGTCTGGAAAACTGTTTTTT	CASSTSGTTSGKLFF
.	TRBJ2-7	TRBV27	.	TGTGCCAGCAGACTCCTCTACGAGCAGTACTTC	CASRLLYEQYF
.	TRBJ2-3	TRBV15	.	TGTGCCACCAGCAGAGATCTAGCATCAGATACGCAGTATTTT	CATSRDLASDTQYF
.	TRBJ1-1	TRBV18	.	TGTGCCAGCTCACCAGGACAATCGAACACTGAAGCTTTCTTT	CASSPGQSNTEAFF
.	TRBJ1-5	TRBV27	.	TGTGCCAGCAGTTTACAATCCAGGATCAATCAGCCCCAGCATTTT	CASSLQSRINQPQHF
.	TRBJ1-3	TRBV11-2	.	TGTGCCAGCAGCTTACCAGGGGCTGGAAACACCATATATTTT	CASSLPGAGNTIYF
.	TRBJ1-5	TRBV15	.	TGTGCCACCAGCAGAGATTTGCTAGGGGGGGATCAGCCCCAGCATTTT	CATSRDLLGGDQPQHF
.	TRBJ1-1	TRBV19	.	TGTGCCAGTAGTATCCTACACCAGGGACTGGGTGAAGCTTTCTTT	CASSILHQGLGEAFF
few	TRBJ2-7	TRBV6-1	TRBD1	TGTGCCAGCAGCTCCTCCGGGACAGGGCCCTACGAGCAGTACTTC	CASSSSGTGPYEQYF
.	TRBJ1-4	TRBV28	TRBD1	TGTGCCAGCAGTTTATCGGGGACAGGGGGCGGGGGCGATGAAAAACTGTTTTTT	CASSLSGTGGGGDEKLFF
few	TRBJ1-3	TRBV30	TRBD1	TGTGCCTGGAGCCGGGACAGCGGCTCTGGAAACACCATATATTTT	CAWSRDSGSGNTIYF
.	TRBJ2-1	TRBV5-1	TRBD2	TGCGCCAGCAGCTCCACCCTCCCTGGGACTAGCGGGAGAATCGGCTACAATGAGCAGTTCTTC	CASSSTLPGTSGRIGYNEQFF
few	TRBJ2-5	TRBV18	.	TGTGCCAGCTCCCGTGACCTTGACTCAGAAGAGACCCAGTACTTC	CASSRDLDSEETQYF
.	TRBJ2-2	TRBV18	TRBD1	TGTGCCAGCTCACCGGGACAGGGAAGAACCGGGGAGCTGTTTTTT	CASSPGQGRTGELFF
once	TRBJ1-6	TRBV9	.	TGTGCCAGCAGCGTAGGTTGGCTGAATTCACCCCTCCACTTT	CASSVGWLNSPLHF
.	TRBJ2-7	TRBV19	TRBD2	TGTGCCACTTCGACTAGCGGGGATAGACTATACGAGCAGTACTTC	CATSTSGDRLYEQYF
once	TRBJ1-1	TRBV27	.	TGTGCCAGCAGTGACAGGCTCGGAGCTTTCTTT	CASSDRLGAFF
.	TRBJ2-7	TRBV29-1	.	TGCAGCGCTGACCCGGGGGCAGGGGGCGAGCAGTACTTC	CSADPGAGGEQYF
.	TRBJ1-2	TRBV19	TRBD1	TGTGCCAGTAGATCGACAGGGGAAAACTATGGCTACACCTTC	CASRSTGENYGYTF
.	TRBJ2-2	TRBV3-1/TRBV3-2	TRBD1	TGTGCCAGCAGCCTCATCGGGACAGGGAAATCCGGGGAGCTGTTTTTT	CASSLIGTGKSGELFF
.	TRBJ2-1	TRBV3-1/TRBV3-2	TRBD2	TGTGCCAGCAGCCGACTAGCGAGCAATGAGCAGTTCTTC	CASSRLASNEQFF
.	TRBJ2-5	TRBV7-9	TRBD2	TGTGCCAGCAGCCAGAGCGGGGTCCTCAAGACCCAGTACTTC	CASSQSGVLKTQYF
.	TRBJ2-7	TRBV7-8	TRBD2	TGTGCCAGCAGCCTTTCTAGCGGGTCGACCTACGAGCAGTACTTC	CASSLSSGSTYEQYF
.	TRBJ2-7	TRBV19	TRBD1	TGTGCCAGTAGTATAGAGACAGGGGGCATTCGGGACGAGCAGTACTTC	CASSIETGGIRDEQYF
.	TRBJ1-1	TRBV5-1	.	TGCGCCAGCAGCTTGGATACGGGGATAATGAACACTGAAGCTTTCTTT	CASSLDTGIMNTEAFF
.	TRBJ2-3	TRBV5-6	TRBD2	TGTGCCAGCAGCTTGGAGCTAGCGGGGGGGTCTACGGCAGATACGCAGTATTTT	CASSLELAGGSTADTQYF
.	TRBJ2-3	TRBV10-3	.	TGTGCCACGCAGGCACAGGGACACACAAACACAGATACGCAGTATTTT	CATQAQGHTNTDTQYF
.	TRBJ2-7	TRBV5-1	.	TGCGCCAGCAGCTTGCGGGGAGGACGTGTAGGACGGCTGACTAGCGAGCAGTACTTC	CASSLRGGRVGRLTSEQYF